This T cell receptor (beta chain) was observed in a study of Graves' ophthalmopathy and Graves' hyperthyroidism. The study, taken as a whole, reports: Blood repertoires reportedly contained most expanded thyroid clonotypes above 0.001 frequency.

Additional autoimmune diseases, uncontrolled infections, pregnancy or lactation disqualified patients. Beta-chain TCR CDR3 regions were amplified from RNA transcripts. First-round RT-PCR used HTBI primers; second-round multiplex PCR followed. In TCRdb, the multiplex PCR reads were re-called with MiXCR into one record per CDR3 protein. The sample yields approximately 540,000 distinct CDR3 sequences, 39% seen once. The length of the CDR3 is 12 residues. The ends were cut back, 6 bases at V and 8 bases at J, with 13 bases in the middle. Germline CDR1 is MNHEY and CDR2 is SVGAGI. On this clonotype: Its antigen remains unknown. It may be a read error: a sequence one base away is much more abundant. The conserved closing phenylalanine or tryptophan is absent in this CDR3, likely reflecting a read error.

This receptor was obtained from an adult man with Graves' hyperthyroidism. This chain links TRBV6-5 with TRBJ1-2, with a weak D call TRBD1 (5 bases). Sequencing input: peripheral blood or thyroid tissue (not recorded which). The CDR3 reads CASRGGGDGYTL. The CDR3 nucleotides read TGTGCCAGCAGGGGGGGGGGAGACGGCTACACCCTC.